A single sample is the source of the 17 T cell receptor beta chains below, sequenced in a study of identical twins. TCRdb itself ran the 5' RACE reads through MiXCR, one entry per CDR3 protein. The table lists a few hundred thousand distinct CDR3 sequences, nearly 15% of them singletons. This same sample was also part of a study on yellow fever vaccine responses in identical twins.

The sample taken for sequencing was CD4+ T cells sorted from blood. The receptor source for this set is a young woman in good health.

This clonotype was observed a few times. CDR3 in amino acids: CSAFGRANTGELFF. In nucleotides, the CDR3 is TGCAGCGCCTTCGGGCGCGCGAACACCGGGGAGCTGTTTTTT. This rearrangement joins TRBV29-1 to TRBJ2-2; D gene ambiguous. Trimming took off 7 bases at V and 0 bases at J, with 12 bases between the two ends. The germline gives CDR1 SQVTM, CDR2 ANQGSEA. The CDR3 totals 14 residues.

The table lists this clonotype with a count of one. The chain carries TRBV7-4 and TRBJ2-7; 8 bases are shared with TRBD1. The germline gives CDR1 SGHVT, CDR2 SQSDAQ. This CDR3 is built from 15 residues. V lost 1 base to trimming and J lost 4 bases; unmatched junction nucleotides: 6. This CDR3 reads CASSLVGQGLYEQYV. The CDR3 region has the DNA TGTGCCAGCAGCTTAGTTGGACAGGGCCTTTACGAGCAGTACGTC.

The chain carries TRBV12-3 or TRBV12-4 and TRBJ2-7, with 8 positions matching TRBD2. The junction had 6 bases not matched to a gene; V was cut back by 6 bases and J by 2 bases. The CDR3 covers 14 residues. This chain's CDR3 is CASSPRLATYEQYF. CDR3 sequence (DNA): TGTGCCAGCAGCCCCCGACTAGCGACCTACGAGCAGTACTTC.

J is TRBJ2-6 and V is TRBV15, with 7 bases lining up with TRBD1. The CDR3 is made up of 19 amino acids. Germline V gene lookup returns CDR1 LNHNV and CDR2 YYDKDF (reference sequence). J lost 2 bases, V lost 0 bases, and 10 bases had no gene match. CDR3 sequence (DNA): TGTGCCACCAGCAGAGATCTGTTCTTTACAGGGGCTGGGGCCAACGTCCTGACTTTC. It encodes CATSRDLFFTGAGANVLTF. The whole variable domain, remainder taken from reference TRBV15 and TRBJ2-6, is DAMVIQNPRYQVTQFGKPVTLSCSQTLNHNVMYWYQQKSSQAPKLLFHYYDKDFNNEADTPDNFQSRRPNTSFCFLDIRSPGLGDTAMYLCATSRDLFFTGAGANVLTFGAGSRLTVL.

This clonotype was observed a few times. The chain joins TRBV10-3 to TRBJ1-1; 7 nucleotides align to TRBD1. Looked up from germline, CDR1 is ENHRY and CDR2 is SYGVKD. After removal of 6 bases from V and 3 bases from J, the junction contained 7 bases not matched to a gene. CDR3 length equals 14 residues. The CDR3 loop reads CAIRPTDRDTEAFF. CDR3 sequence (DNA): TGTGCCATCAGGCCCACCGACAGGGACACTGAAGCTTTCTTT.

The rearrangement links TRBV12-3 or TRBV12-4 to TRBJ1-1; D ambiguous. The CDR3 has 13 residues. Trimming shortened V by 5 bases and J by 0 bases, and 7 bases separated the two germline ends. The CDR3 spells CASSKKMNTEAFF. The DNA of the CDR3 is TGTGCCAGCAGTAAAAAGATGAACACTGAAGCTTTCTTT.

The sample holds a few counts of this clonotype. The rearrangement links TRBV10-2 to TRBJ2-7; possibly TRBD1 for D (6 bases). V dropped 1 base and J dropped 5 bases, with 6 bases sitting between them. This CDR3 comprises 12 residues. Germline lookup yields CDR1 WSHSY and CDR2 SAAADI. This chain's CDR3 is CASSEYRDEQYF. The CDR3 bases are TGCGCCAGCAGTGAGTACAGGGACGAGCAGTACTTC.

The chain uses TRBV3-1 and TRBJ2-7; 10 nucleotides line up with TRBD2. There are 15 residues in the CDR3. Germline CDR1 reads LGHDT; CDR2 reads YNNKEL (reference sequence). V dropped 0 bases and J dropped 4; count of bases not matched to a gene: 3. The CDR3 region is CASSQERTSGYEQYF. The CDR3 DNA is TGTGCCAGCAGCCAAGAAAGGACTAGCGGATACGAGCAGTACTTC.

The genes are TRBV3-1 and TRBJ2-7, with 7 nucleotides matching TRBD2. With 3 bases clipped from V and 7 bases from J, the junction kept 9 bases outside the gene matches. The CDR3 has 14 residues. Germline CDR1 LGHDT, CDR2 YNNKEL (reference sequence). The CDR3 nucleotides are TGTGCCAGCAGCCACGGACTAGACTCGCGGGAGCAGTACTTC. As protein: CASSHGLDSREQYF.

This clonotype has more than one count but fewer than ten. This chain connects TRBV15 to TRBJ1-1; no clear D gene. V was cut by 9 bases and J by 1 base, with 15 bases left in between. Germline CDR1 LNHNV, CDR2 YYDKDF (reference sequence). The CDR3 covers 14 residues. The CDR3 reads CATKKDYGNTEAFF. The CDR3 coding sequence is TGTGCCACAAAAAAGGATTACGGGAACACTGAAGCTTTCTTT.

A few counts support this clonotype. CDR3 coding DNA: TGTGCCAGCAGCCAGGGATCAGGCACTGAAGCTTTCTTT. Encoded protein: CASSQGSGTEAFF. V is TRBV3-1 and J is TRBJ1-1, with D unresolved. The V gene's germline CDR1 is LGHDT and CDR2 YNNKEL (reference sequence). Trimming cost V 3 bases and J 4 bases, with 9 bases left between them. This CDR3 has 13 amino acids.

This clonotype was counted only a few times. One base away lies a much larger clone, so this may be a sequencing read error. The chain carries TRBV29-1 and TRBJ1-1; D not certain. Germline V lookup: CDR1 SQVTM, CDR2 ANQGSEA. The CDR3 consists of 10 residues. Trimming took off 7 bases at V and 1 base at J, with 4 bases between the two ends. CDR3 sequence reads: CSGANTEAFF. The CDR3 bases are TGCAGCGGCGCGAACACTGAAGCTTTCTTT.

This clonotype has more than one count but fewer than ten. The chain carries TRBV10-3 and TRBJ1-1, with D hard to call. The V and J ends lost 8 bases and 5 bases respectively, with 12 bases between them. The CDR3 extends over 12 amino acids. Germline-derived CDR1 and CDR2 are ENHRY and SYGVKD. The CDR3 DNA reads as TGTGCCATCGGAGAGACCTGGACTGAAGCTTTCTTT. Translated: CAIGETWTEAFF.

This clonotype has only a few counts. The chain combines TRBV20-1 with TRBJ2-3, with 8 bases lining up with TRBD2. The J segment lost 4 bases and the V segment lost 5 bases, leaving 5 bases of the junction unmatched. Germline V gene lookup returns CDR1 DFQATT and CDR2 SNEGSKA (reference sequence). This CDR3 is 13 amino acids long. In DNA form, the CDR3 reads TGCAGTGCTTTACGGGGGGGGCCAGATACGCAGTATTTT. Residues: CSALRGGPDTQYF.

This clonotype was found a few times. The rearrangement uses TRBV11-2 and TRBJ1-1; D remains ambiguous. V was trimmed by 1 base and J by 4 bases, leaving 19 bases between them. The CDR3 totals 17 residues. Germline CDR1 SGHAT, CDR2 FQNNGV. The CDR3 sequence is CASSLGWGREQTTEAFF. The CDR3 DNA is TGTGCCAGCAGCTTAGGGTGGGGTAGGGAGCAGACCACTGAAGCTTTCTTT.

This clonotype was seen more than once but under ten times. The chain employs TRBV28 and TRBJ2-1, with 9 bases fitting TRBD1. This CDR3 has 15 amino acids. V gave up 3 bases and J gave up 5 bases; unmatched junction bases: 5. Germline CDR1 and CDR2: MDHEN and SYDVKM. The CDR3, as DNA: TGTGCCAGCAGTTTCGGGACAGGGAGAAACAATGAGCAGTTCTTC. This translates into CASSFGTGRNNEQFF.

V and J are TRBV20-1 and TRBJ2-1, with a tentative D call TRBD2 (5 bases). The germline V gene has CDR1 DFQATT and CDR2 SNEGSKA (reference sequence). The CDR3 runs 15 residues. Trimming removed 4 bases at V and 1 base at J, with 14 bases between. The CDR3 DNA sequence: TGCAGTGCTACTCTCAGCGGCGTATCCTACAATGAGCAGTTCTTC. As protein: CSATLSGVSYNEQFF.